Each of the 25 T cell receptor beta chains below was sequenced from the same sample in a study of T-cell memory formation after mild COVID-19. MiXCR, run by TCRdb on the 5' RACE reads, gives a single entry per CDR3 protein. The table includes 530,000 or so distinct CDR3 sequences, approximately 15% detected once. Sequencing input: PBMCs or a T cell subset sorted from them (not recorded which). All receptors derive from an adult woman who had mild COVID-19 (a few samples of this study predate the infection). Cell type and time point are not known.

This clonotype has more than one count but fewer than ten. The chain joins TRBV12-3 or TRBV12-4 to TRBJ1-6; D gene unclear. The CDR3 has 15 amino acids. V was clipped by 7 bases and J by 10 bases, with 20 bases between them. The CDR3 sequence: CASKIDIFTYSPLHF. CDR3 in DNA: TGTGCCAGCAAAATCGACATCTTTACCTACTCACCCCTCCACTTT.

The chain employs TRBV4-1 and TRBJ1-2, with TRBD1 matching over 9 bases. This CDR3 comprises 15 residues. V shed 2 bases and J 4 bases; nucleotides not matched to a gene: 5. Germline V CDR1 and CDR2: MGHRA, YSYEKL. The CDR3 DNA is TGCGCCAGCAGCCAATCGACAGGGGGGGGCTATGGCTACACCTTC. Its translation is CASSQSTGGGYGYTF.

In its sample, this clonotype was seen a few times. V usage is TRBV24-1 and J usage is TRBJ2-3; TRBD1 agrees at 10 bases. Germline V gene lookup returns CDR1 KGHDR and CDR2 SFDVKD. CDR3 length: 14 residues. Trimming took 3 bases from V and 6 from J; bases not matched to a gene: 2. CDR3 in amino acids: CATSDQGQGDTQYF. The CDR3 coding sequence is TGTGCCACCAGTGATCAGGGACAGGGGGATACGCAGTATTTT.

This clonotype was counted a few times. This chain uses TRBV3-1 with TRBJ2-4; D assignment may be TRBD1 or TRBD2 (7 bases each). Between the trimmed V and J ends, which lost 1 base and 8 bases, there was a span of 18 bases. This CDR3 region has 16 residues. The germline gives CDR1 LGHDT, CDR2 YNNKEL (reference sequence). DNA for the CDR3: TGTGCCAGCAGCCAAGGAGCGGGACAGAGTGTGGACATTCAGTACTTC. Translating it yields CASSQGAGQSVDIQYF.

Here the CDR3 DNA reads TGTGCCAGCAGTTACTCAGGGGTCAGGGGGTTTTACGAGCAGTACTTC. It translates to CASSYSGVRGFYEQYF. The chain couples TRBV6-5 to TRBJ2-7, with 7 bases identical to TRBD1. V gave up 0 bases and J gave up 4 bases; unmatched junction bases: 9. CDR3 length: 16 amino acids. CDR1 and CDR2 (germline): MNHEY, SVGAGI.

This clonotype has more than one count but fewer than ten. V and J are TRBV19 and TRBJ2-7; D might be TRBD2 (7 bases). The V gene's germline CDR1 is LNHDA and CDR2 SQIVND (reference sequence). V was cut by 7 bases and J by 1 base, with 17 bases left in between. The CDR3 spans 15 residues. The CDR3 DNA sequence: TGTGCCAGTAAACCCCTCAGCGGGACATCCTACGAGCAGTACTTC. Translation gives CASKPLSGTSYEQYF.

In its sample, this clonotype was seen a few times. The chain recombines TRBV4-3 with TRBJ2-1; no clear D. Deletions cut 2 bases from V and 5 bases from J, with 4 bases between. CDR1 and CDR2 from the germline V gene are LGHNA and YSLEER. The CDR3 spans 12 residues. The chain's CDR3 is CASSQIHNEQFF. CDR3 DNA sequence: TGCGCCAGCAGCCAAATTCACAATGAGCAGTTCTTC.

This clonotype was detected only a few times. The genes are TRBV6-5 and TRBJ1-1; no clear D. The V end was cut by 2 bases, the J end by 2 bases, with 12 bases between. There are 15 residues in the CDR3. The germline gives CDR1 MNHEY, CDR2 SVGAGI. For the CDR3, the DNA is TGTGCCAGCAGTTACACCACAACAGCTAACACTGAAGCTTTCTTT. Translating it yields CASSYTTTANTEAFF.

The CDR3 here is CSARAGQSNTEAFF. The CDR3, as DNA: TGCAGTGCTAGAGCAGGACAGTCGAACACTGAAGCTTTCTTT. J is TRBJ1-1 and V is TRBV20-1, with a weak D call TRBD1 (6 bases). Germline values: CDR1 DFQATT, CDR2 SNEGSKA (reference sequence). This CDR3 contains 14 residues. V lost 1 base and J 1 base, leaving 10 bases between the germline ends.

V is TRBV4-3 and J is TRBJ2-4; 8 bases agree with TRBD2. The CDR3 spans 17 residues. Germline lookup yields CDR1 LGHNA and CDR2 YSLEER. The junction had 12 bases not matched to a gene; V was cut back by 0 bases and J by 8 bases. CDR3 coding DNA: TGCGCCAGCAGCCAAGAGGGATTCGCGGGAGGACGGGACATTCAGTACTTC. Its translation: CASSQEGFAGGRDIQYF.

In DNA form, the CDR3 reads TGTGCCAGCAGAACGGACAGAGCTAATGAAAAACTGTTTTTT. It yields the protein CASRTDRANEKLFF. The chain links TRBV27 to TRBJ1-4, with D perhaps TRBD1 (6 bases). Trimming stripped 6 bases from V and 3 bases from J, with 11 bases between. Germline V CDR1 and CDR2: MNHEY, SMNVEV (reference sequence). This CDR3 has 14 amino acids.

V and J are TRBV6-5 and TRBJ2-1; maybe TRBD2 (6 bases). The CDR3 has 15 amino acids. The germline V and J ends were trimmed by 4 bases and 7 bases, with 17 bases remaining between them. Germline V gives CDR1 MNHEY, CDR2 SVGAGI. CDR3 sequence: CASSSRGWERNEQFF. In nucleotides, the CDR3 is TGTGCCAGCAGTTCCCGGGGGTGGGAGAGGAATGAGCAGTTCTTC.

This clonotype was counted between two and nine times. The V call is TRBV9, the J call TRBJ2-1; a possible D gene is TRBD2 (6 bases). V lost 0 bases to trimming and J lost 10 bases, with 11 bases between them. Germline loops: CDR1 SGDLS, CDR2 YYNGEE. The CDR3 sequence is 13 residues long. CDR3 bases: TGTGCCAGCAGCGTAGTTGCCGGGAGCGAGCAGTTCTTC. This sequence encodes CASSVVAGSEQFF.

A single count supports this clonotype. The chain has TRBV20-1 and TRBJ1-2; D gene unclear. Germline values: CDR1 DFQATT, CDR2 SNEGSKA (reference sequence). Trimming cost V 4 bases and J 6 bases, with 9 bases left between them. The CDR3 consists of 11 residues. The CDR3 coding sequence is TGCAGTGCTACGGGATATAATGGCTACACCTTC. Translating gives CSATGYNGYTF.

V usage is TRBV5-4 and J usage is TRBJ1-1; D unclear. Germline-derived CDR1 and CDR2 are SGHNT and YYREEE (reference sequence). Trimming left V 3 bases short and J 5 bases short, with 20 bases between. This CDR3 is 16 amino acids long. The CDR3 DNA reads as TGTGCCAGCAGCTCCGGAGAGGACCGCTATGGGACTGAAGCTTTCTTT. Amino acid sequence: CASSSGEDRYGTEAFF.

The genes are TRBV7-9 and TRBJ1-3; 7 bases agree with TRBD1. Looked up from germline, CDR1 is SEHNR and CDR2 is FQNEAQ (reference sequence). The V gene end was trimmed by 4 bases and the J gene end by 2 bases; junction bases not matched to a gene: 5. CDR3 length: 15 residues. Written as DNA, the CDR3 is TGTGCCAGCAGCTCAAGGGGGCTGCCTGGAAACACCATATATTTT. It yields the protein CASSSRGLPGNTIYF.

This rearrangement joins TRBV12-3 or TRBV12-4 to TRBJ2-7; D is ambiguous. This CDR3 is 12 amino acids long. V gave up 6 bases and J gave up 6 bases, with 12 bases separating them. The CDR3 bases are TGTGCCAGCAGCCGAAGGTTCAGCGAGCAGTACTTC. It translates to CASSRRFSEQYF.

The V gene is TRBV5-1, the J gene TRBJ1-2; TRBD1 agrees at 9 bases. Per germline, CDR1 SGHRS and CDR2 YFSETQ. J was trimmed by 7 bases and V by 0 bases; bases with no gene match: 1. The CDR3 is 13 residues long. The CDR3 DNA is TGCGCCAGCAGCTTGGGGACAGGGGCTGGCTACACCTTC. This codes for CASSLGTGAGYTF.

The chain is built from TRBV12-3 or TRBV12-4 and TRBJ1-1; D unclear. The V end lost 3 bases, the J end lost 7 bases, and 12 bases lay between the germline ends. CDR3 length: 13 amino acids. The CDR3 sequence: CASSFGQAYEAFF. CDR3 sequence (DNA): TGTGCCAGCAGTTTTGGGCAGGCCTATGAAGCTTTCTTT.

This clonotype was picked up a small number of times. The chain employs TRBV10-3 and TRBJ1-5, with TRBD1 matching 7 bases. Germline trimming cut 4 bases from V and 3 bases from J; bases unmatched to any gene: 9. The length of the CDR3 is 16 residues. CDR1 and CDR2 (germline): ENHRY, SYGVKD. DNA for the CDR3: TGTGCCATCAGTGCGGCAGGGGGGGACCCCAATCAGCCCCAGCATTTT. Translating gives CAISAAGGDPNQPQHF.

The rearrangement uses TRBV29-1 and TRBJ1-1; D uncertain. CDR1 and CDR2 from the germline V gene are SQVTM and ANQGSEA. The CDR3 has 12 residues. V was clipped by 3 bases and J by 0 bases, with 5 bases between them. The CDR3 nucleotides are TGCAGCGTTGACCTAATGAACACTGAAGCTTTCTTT. It encodes CSVDLMNTEAFF.

This chain links TRBV5-1 with TRBJ2-7, with D perhaps TRBD2 (6 bases). The V gene's germline CDR1 is SGHRS and CDR2 YFSETQ. V dropped 3 bases and J dropped 2 bases, with 21 bases sitting between them. This CDR3 region has 17 residues. The CDR3 here is CASSSPGSGSLTYEQYF. In DNA, the CDR3 is TGCGCCAGCAGCTCCCCCGGTAGCGGATCACTCACCTACGAGCAGTACTTC.

This clonotype has a handful of counts. The V gene is TRBV15, the J gene TRBJ2-2, with 10 bases matching TRBD2. J lost 4 bases, V lost 1 base, and 0 bases had no gene match. The CDR3 sequence is 15 residues long. Per germline, CDR1 LNHNV and CDR2 YYDKDF (reference sequence). CDR3 coding DNA: TGTGCCACCAGCAGAGGACTAGCGGGCACCGGGGAGCTGTTTTTT. Its protein is CATSRGLAGTGELFF.

This clonotype appeared a few times. The rearrangement joins TRBV5-1 to TRBJ1-1; 7 nucleotides match TRBD1. In germline, CDR1 is SGHRS, CDR2 YFSETQ. Losses at the gene ends were 0 bases for V and 5 bases for J; bases not matched to a gene: 7. The CDR3 length is 15 residues. CDR3 nucleotide sequence: TGCGCCAGCAGCTTGGTAGGGACAGTTCAGACTGAAGCTTTCTTT. It codes for CASSLVGTVQTEAFF.

The chain carries TRBV6-4 and TRBJ1-4, with D possibly being TRBD1 (6 bases). CDR1 is MRHNA and CDR2 is SNTAGT in the germline V gene. The CDR3 length is 13 residues. V lost 3 bases to trimming and J lost 10 bases, with 12 bases between them. The CDR3 coding sequence is TGTGCCAGCAGTGAACAGGGAGGTGGAAAACTGTTTTTT. It is translated as CASSEQGGGKLFF.